Listed here is a single TCR beta chain. This sample is part of a study of blood T cell repertoires in COVID-19. Study context: Acute and convalescent COVID-19 specimens originated in the United States, Italy and Spain. T cells, B-cell-depleted T cells, or PBMCs supplied cDNA or gDNA.

Original methodology: Amplification with reference gene primers provided the estimates of nucleated cell counts. Profiled with immunoSEQ multiplex PCR; TCRdb holds only in-frame clones, not every one. V and J calls and clone size are as listed in that table; D and trimming were resolved from the DNA. The data contain approximately 210,000 clones, 85% to 90% of them singletons. This receptor was obtained from a human donor in a cohort sampled during active COVID-19. What was sequenced was peripheral blood.

CDR3 nucleotides: TGTGCCAGCAGCTTATCGCAGGTACAAGAAAAACTGTTTTTT. It translates to CASSLSQVQEKLFF. The chain employs TRBV13 and TRBJ1-4; D gene ambiguous. Trimming removed 2 bases at V and 8 bases at J, with 12 bases between. The CDR3 totals 14 residues. Germline lookup yields CDR1 PRHDT and CDR2 FYEKMQ (reference sequence).